This T cell receptor (beta chain) was recorded in a study of blood T cell repertoires in COVID-19. At the level of the study: Samples of COVID-19 (acute and convalescent) were obtained from the United States, Italy and Spain.

In its sample, this clone was seen a few times. With 4 bases clipped from V and 8 bases from J, the junction kept 9 bases outside the gene matches. CDR3 length: 13 amino acids. Germline values: CDR1 GTSNPN, CDR2 SVGIG (reference sequence). Methods used by the authors: Researchers report that nucleated cell counts were estimated from reference gene primer amplification. Using immunoSEQ multiplex PCR, the repertoire was profiled, and TCRdb retains in-frame clones only, with some absent. Clonal size and the V and J genes are those of that table, whereas D and trimming came from the DNA. The sample records about 120,000 clones, around 86% being singletons.

The receptor comes from a middle-aged man with acute or convalescent COVID-19. The sequencing input was peripheral blood. J is TRBJ1-2 and V is TRBV30; 8 bases line up with TRBD1. In DNA form, the CDR3 reads TGTGCCTGGACATCGACAGGGGAAGGAGGCTACACCTTC. Its translation: CAWTSTGEGGYTF.